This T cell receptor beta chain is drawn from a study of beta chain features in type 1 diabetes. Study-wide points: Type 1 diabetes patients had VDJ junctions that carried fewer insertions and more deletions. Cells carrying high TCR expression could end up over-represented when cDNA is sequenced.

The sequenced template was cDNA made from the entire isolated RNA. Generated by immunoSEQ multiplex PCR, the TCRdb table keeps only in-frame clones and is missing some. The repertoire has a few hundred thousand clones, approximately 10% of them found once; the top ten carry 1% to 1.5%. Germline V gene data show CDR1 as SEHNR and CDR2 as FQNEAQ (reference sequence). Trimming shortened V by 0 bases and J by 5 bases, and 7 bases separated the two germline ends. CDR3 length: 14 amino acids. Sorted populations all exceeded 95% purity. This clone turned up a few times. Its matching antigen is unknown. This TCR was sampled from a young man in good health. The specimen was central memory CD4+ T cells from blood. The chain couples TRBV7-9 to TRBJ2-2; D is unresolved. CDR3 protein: CASSLAMGTGELFF. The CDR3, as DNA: TGTGCCAGCAGCTTAGCGATGGGGACCGGGGAGCTGTTTTTT.